This TCR beta chain was documented in a study of EBV T-cell therapy then PD-1 blockade in nasopharyngeal carcinoma. Treatment described: AdE1-LMPpoly-expanded autologous EBV-specific T-cell therapy followed by anti-PD-1 nivolumab. Concerning this clone itself: Its antigen remains unknown.

The table came from immunoSEQ multiplex PCR; TCRdb's copy has only in-frame clones and leaves some out. In the table there are some 17,000 clones, around four fifths of which are singletons. Germline values: CDR1 SQVTM, CDR2 ANQGSEA. V was clipped by 4 bases and J by 3 bases, with 10 bases between them. The CDR3 length is 13 residues. The rearrangement links TRBV29-1 to TRBJ1-5, with no clear D. The TCR sequence derives from a man aged 35 to 55 with nasopharyngeal carcinoma. The sample was CD8+ T cells from blood, taken at day 0 from a patient whose treatment included autologous EBV-specific T cells and nivolumab. The CDR3 DNA reads as TGCAGCGTTGGAGTGAACGCCAATCAGCCCCAGCATTTT. Translated, it gives CSVGVNANQPQHF.